A selection of T cell receptor beta chains follows, all from one sample in a study of cytomegalovirus exposure and HLA in healthy donors. Here immunoSEQ multiplex PCR was the method, and the copy in TCRdb shows in-frame clones only, minus some. In the table there are over 100,000 clones, around 70% of which are singletons. Sequencing was carried out using PBMCs. Receptors originate from a woman in her seventies in good health and CMV-seropositive. CDR3s leave out the opening cysteine and the closing phenylalanine or tryptophan.

TRBV30	TRBJ1-5	AWSVPGASNQPQH
TRBV2	TRBJ1-5	ASRKGTGLSQPQH
TRBV28	TRBJ1-1	ASSPPPGTVMNTEAF
TRBV11-3	TRBJ1-1	ASRDRAGTEAF
TRBV6-1	TRBJ1-1	ASRGQGVRTEAF
TRBV7-6	TRBJ2-4	ASSPLLAKNIQY
TRBV4-3	TRBJ2-7	ASSQARTGFHEQY
TRBV7-2	TRBJ1-1	ASSLRTGGFMNTEAF
TRBV7-7	TRBJ2-1	ASSSTSGGATEQF
TRBV30	TRBJ1-2	AWRTQGARGYT
TRBV6-5	TRBJ2-5	ASSYWPQETQY
TRBV7-9	TRBJ1-2	ASSSFGTGGGGYT
TRBV6-5	TRBJ2-3	ASSTDPIRADTQY
TRBV11-2	TRBJ2-4	ASSGPGLSKNIQY
TRBV19	TRBJ1-5	ASSTPTGDRNQPQH
TRBV18	TRBJ2-5	ASSPTEETQY
TRBV7-8	TRBJ2-5	ASRWTSGQETQY
TRBV19	TRBJ1-5	ATQGARYSNQPQH
TRBV7-2	TRBJ1-1	ASSLIQGQEAF
TRBV7-2	TRBJ1-5	ASSPDRAGPQH
TRBV5-6	TRBJ2-5	ASSLWIGTAEQETQY
TRBV6-6	TRBJ2-3	ASSPDSTTSTDTQY
TRBV10-2	TRBJ1-5	ASSRGSNQPQH
TRBV10-2	TRBJ2-7	ASSGSDRISYEQY
TRBV30	TRBJ1-6	AWSQDYNSPLH
TRBV5-1	TRBJ2-7	ASSRTGVNEQY
TRBV29-1	TRBJ1-2	SVMDTPYGYT
TRBV9	TRBJ1-6	ASSLRGGTGNSPLH
TRBV6-6	TRBJ2-1	ASSAQGTSEQF
TRBV7-9	TRBJ2-7	ASSSLDRDSYEQY
TRBV4-2	TRBJ1-5	ASSQGLGGNQPQH
TRBV7-2	TRBJ2-2	ASSLSYLVTGELF
TRBV7-2	TRBJ1-3	ASSSPEGQGRSGNTIY
TRBV30	TRBJ1-6	AWKEGSSYNSPLH
TRBV5-1	TRBJ2-1	ASSLQGPQNEQF
TRBV6-1	TRBJ1-1	ASRGRGGTEAF
TRBV7-9	TRBJ2-7	ASSLQGEQY
TRBV6-5	TRBJ2-2	ASRLSGQGAGELF
TRBV20-1	TRBJ1-1	SAPDRGQAF
TRBV4-3	TRBJ2-1	ASSQDRLAGRNEQF
TRBV6-5	TRBJ2-7	ASSYSTGVYEQY
TRBV7-9	TRBJ1-2	ASSPTFTGTNYGYT
TRBV30	TRBJ1-2	AWSSGLGYT
TRBV7-8	TRBJ1-1	ASSLVVDGAF